One sample yielded the 23 T cell receptor beta chains listed below, sequenced in a study of blood T cell repertoires in COVID-19 (dated by TCRdb to 2020 to 2021). Library preparation was by the immunoSEQ multiplex PCR assay. TCRdb re-hosts the immuneACCESS table, in-frame sequences only. Its copies lack some clones; in the studies checked, an unresolved V gene accounts for under half of them, and the cause for the rest is not known. Recorded for this sample are some 200,000 clones; 70% to 90% of them occurred a single time. The ten top clones hold around 5.7% of the sample. The source material was peripheral blood. The receptors were gathered from a man older than 75 with acute or convalescent COVID-19.

The chain joins TRBV7-8 to TRBJ2-1, with D possibly being TRBD2 (6 bases). The V and J ends lost 3 bases and 8 bases respectively, with 17 bases between them. Germline CDR1 SGHVS, CDR2 FQNEAQ. The length of the CDR3 is 15 residues. CDR3 in DNA: TGTGCCAGCAGCTTGGTGTCGGGGACTCGCCATGAGCAGTTCTTC. It yields the protein CASSLVSGTRHEQFF.

CDR3 sequence reads: CASSWRGNQPQHF. In DNA form, the CDR3 reads TGTGCCAGCAGCTGGCGGGGCAATCAGCCCCAGCATTTT. The chain employs TRBV7-2 and TRBJ1-5, with no clear D. Germline CDR1 SGHTA, CDR2 FQGNSA. Trimming removed 4 bases from V and 2 bases from J, with 6 bases in between. This CDR3 contains 13 residues. The complete variable domain, with remaining parts taken from reference TRBV7-2 and TRBJ1-5, reads GAGVSQSPSNKVTEKGKDVELRCDPISGHTALYWYRQSLGQGLEFLIYFQGNSAPDKSGLPSDRFSAERTGGSVSTLTIQRTQQEDSAVYLCASSWRGNQPQHFGDGTRLSIL.

The chain couples TRBV12-3 or TRBV12-4 to TRBJ1-1; D may be TRBD1 (5 bases). CDR3 length equals 13 residues. V lost 3 bases and J lost 2, with 7 bases in between. The CDR3 region has the DNA TGTGCCAGCAGTTTTCAGGGAAACACTGAAGCTTTCTTT. It translates to CASSFQGNTEAFF.

Remarks on this clone: The same CDR3 also results from other DNA sequences found in this sample. The chain couples TRBV7-2 to TRBJ2-1, with a weak D call TRBD2 (7 bases). This CDR3 has 16 amino acids. Germline V gene lookup returns CDR1 SGHTA and CDR2 FQGNSA. V dropped 1 base and J dropped 1 base, with 11 bases sitting between them. For the CDR3, the DNA is TGTGCCAGCAGCTTAGGTGCGGGGGCTTCCTACAATGAGCAGTTCTTC. It translates to CASSLGAGASYNEQFF.

This sequence joins TRBV27 and TRBJ2-1; the match to TRBD2 covers 7 bases. V lost 3 bases, J lost 4 bases, and 3 bases stayed unmatched. CDR1 is MNHEY, CDR2 SMNVEV, per germline (reference sequence). The CDR3 is 14 residues long. This CDR3 is CASSLPGLYNEQFF. CDR3 in DNA: TGTGCCAGCAGTTTGCCGGGACTATACAATGAGCAGTTCTTC.

This clone was seen just once. This chain links TRBV28 with TRBJ2-7; 7 bases are a match to TRBD1. The CDR3 spans 14 residues. V trimming: 5 bases; J trimming: 2 bases; junction bases outside the gene matches: 6. Germline V gene sequence: CDR1 MDHEN, CDR2 SYDVKM. The CDR3 is CASSPTGLAYEQYF. In DNA form, the CDR3 reads TGTGCCAGCAGTCCGACAGGGCTGGCCTACGAGCAGTACTTC. Using reference TRBV28 and TRBJ2-7 for the parts outside the CDR3, the full variable domain is DVKVTQSSRYLVKRTGEKVFLECVQDMDHENMFWYRQDPGLGLRLIYFSYDVKMKEKGDIPEGYSVSREKKERFSLILESASTNQTSMYLCASSPTGLAYEQYFGPGTRLTVT.

The chain uses TRBV7-8 and TRBJ2-2; D might be TRBD2 (7 bases). The V gene lost 2 bases and the J gene lost 0 bases, with 10 bases spanning the gap. The germline gives CDR1 SGHVS, CDR2 FQNEAQ. The CDR3 is 16 residues long. CDR3 nucleotide sequence: TGTGCCAGCAGCTTACGGGGGGCCCCGAACACCGGGGAGCTGTTTTTT. The encoded protein is CASSLRGAPNTGELFF.

CDR3 bases: TGTGCCAGCTCACCACCGCCGGGGGGGGTGAACACTGAAGCTTTCTTT. Its translation is CASSPPPGGVNTEAFF. The V and J genes are TRBV18 and TRBJ1-1; TRBD1 might be the D (5 bases). Germline loops: CDR1 KGHSH, CDR2 LQKENI. V was trimmed by 0 bases and J by 0 bases, leaving 11 bases between them. The CDR3 consists of 16 residues.

The CDR3 nucleotides are TGTGCCATCAGTGTAGGGCAGGGGTTGGGCGAGCAGTACGTC. The encoded protein is CAISVGQGLGEQYV. The chain couples TRBV10-3 to TRBJ2-7; the D gene is possibly TRBD1 (6 bases). The CDR3 is made up of 14 amino acids. V lost 4 bases to trimming and J lost 6 bases, with 16 bases between them. CDR1 ENHRY and CDR2 SYGVKD come from the germline V gene.

This rearrangement joins TRBV11-3 to TRBJ2-7; D is perhaps TRBD2 (6 bases). Germline values: CDR1 SGHNT, CDR2 YENEEA. The CDR3 sequence is 14 residues long. The ends were cut back, 1 base at V and 2 bases at J, with 9 bases in the middle. The CDR3 loop is CASSLGGVAYEQYF. CDR3 coding DNA: TGTGCCAGCAGCTTAGGGGGGGTAGCCTACGAGCAGTACTTC.

This clone has just one count. This chain joins TRBV6-5 and TRBJ1-2, with D unclear. CDR1 is MNHEY, CDR2 SVGAGI, per germline. The CDR3 totals 14 residues. Trimming took 2 bases from V and 4 from J, leaving 11 bases between them. CDR3 loop: CASSYAKFPYGYTF. CDR3 DNA sequence: TGTGCCAGCAGTTACGCGAAGTTTCCCTATGGCTACACCTTC.

The gene calls are TRBV3-1 (or the pseudogene TRBV3-2) and TRBJ2-7; 7 bases map to TRBD1. From germline, CDR1 is LGHDT and CDR2 YNNKEL (reference sequence). The CDR3 runs 14 residues. With V trimmed by 1 base and J by 0 bases, 0 bases remained unmatched. The CDR3 loop reads CASSQGQGSYEQYF. The CDR3 DNA is TGTGCCAGCAGCCAAGGACAGGGCTCCTACGAGCAGTACTTC.

The chain joins TRBV24-1 to TRBJ1-5; unclear D gene. The germline V and J ends were trimmed by 3 bases and 4 bases, with 3 bases remaining between them. The length of the CDR3 is 12 residues. The germline CDR1 and CDR2 sequences are KGHDR and SFDVKD. CDR3 protein: CATSDQNQPQHF. As DNA, the CDR3 is TGTGCCACCAGTGATCAAAATCAGCCCCAGCATTTT.

This sequence joins TRBV7-2 and TRBJ2-5, with D maybe TRBD1 (6 bases). Trimming removed 0 bases from V and 5 bases from J, with 7 bases in between. The germline CDR1 and CDR2 sequences are SGHTA and FQGNSA. This CDR3 region has 13 residues. The CDR3 DNA follows: TGTGCCAGCAGCTTAGCGCAGGGGGAGACCCAGTACTTC. Amino acid sequence: CASSLAQGETQYF.

In its sample, this clone was seen once. V usage is TRBV5-6 and J usage is TRBJ2-3; tentatively, D is TRBD2 (5 bases). Germline CDR1 reads SGHDT; CDR2 reads YYEEEE. Trimming took 5 bases from V and 10 from J, leaving 14 bases between them. This CDR3 is built from 12 residues. In DNA form, the CDR3 reads TGTGCCAGCAGTTCCCGGACTCCAGCGCAGTATTTT. This gives the protein CASSSRTPAQYF.

This chain connects TRBV6-2 or TRBV6-3 to TRBJ1-5; no clear D. Germline V CDR1 and CDR2: MNHEY, SVGEGT. V dropped 5 bases and J dropped 3 bases, with 11 bases sitting between them. This CDR3 is built from 14 residues. CDR3 residues: CASSQYGDNQPQHF. CDR3 coding DNA: TGTGCCAGCAGTCAGTATGGAGACAATCAGCCCCAGCATTTT.

The chain combines TRBV15 with TRBJ2-1; D is perhaps TRBD2 (6 bases). V lost 1 base and J lost 0, with 10 bases in between. The CDR3 sequence is 16 residues long. Germline CDR1 is LNHNV and CDR2 is YYDKDF (reference sequence). CDR3 residues: CATSRGTMNSYNEQFF. CDR3 nucleotides: TGTGCCACCAGCAGAGGGACTATGAACTCCTACAATGAGCAGTTCTTC.

The J gene is TRBJ1-2, the V gene TRBV6-2 or TRBV6-3; weak D call: TRBD1 (6 bases). Trimming took off 5 bases at V and 6 bases at J, with 13 bases between the two ends. The CDR3 totals 13 residues. CDR1 is MNHEY and CDR2 is SVGEGT in the germline V gene. The CDR3 sequence is CASSPPHRDGYTF. The CDR3 DNA reads TGTGCCAGCAGTCCACCTCACAGGGATGGCTACACCTTC.

The chain links TRBV27 to TRBJ1-4; weak D call: TRBD1 (5 bases). The V and J ends lost 2 bases and 7 bases respectively, with 17 bases between them. CDR1 and CDR2 from the germline V gene are MNHEY and SMNVEV (reference sequence). CDR3 length equals 16 residues. CDR3 region: CASSLTDSLKGEKLFF. The CDR3 DNA reads as TGTGCCAGCAGTTTAACCGACAGTCTTAAGGGTGAAAAACTGTTTTTT.

V gene TRBV24-1 combines with J gene TRBJ2-2, with 12 bases lining up with TRBD2. The CDR3 sequence is 17 residues long. CDR1 is KGHDR and CDR2 is SFDVKD in the germline V gene. Unmatched junction bases numbered 2, after V lost 0 bases and J lost 4 bases. The CDR3 is CATSDLRGLAGTGELFF. In DNA, the CDR3 is TGTGCCACCAGTGATTTGAGGGGACTAGCGGGCACCGGGGAGCTGTTTTTT.

The chain joins TRBV29-1 to TRBJ2-2, with D perhaps TRBD2 (7 bases). Trimming shortened V by 1 base and J by 3 bases, and 15 bases separated the two germline ends. This CDR3 spans 16 amino acids. Germline V gives CDR1 SQVTM, CDR2 ANQGSEA. The CDR3 bases are TGCAGCGTTGAAGGCGGGGGCAGGAGATACACCGGGGAGCTGTTTTTT. Encoded protein: CSVEGGGRRYTGELFF.

The chain couples TRBV7-9 to TRBJ2-5; TRBD1 might be the D (5 bases). Germline CDR1 is SEHNR and CDR2 is FQNEAQ (reference sequence). The CDR3 is 14 amino acids. The V end lost 6 bases, the J end lost 4 bases, and 15 bases lay between the germline ends. CDR3 coding DNA: TGTGCCAGCAGTTCAGGGCCAGAAGGAGAGACCCAGTACTTC. Translating it yields CASSSGPEGETQYF. Complete variable domain (other parts from reference TRBV7-9 and TRBJ2-5): DTGVSQNPRHKITKRGQNVTFRCDPISEHNRLYWYRQTLGQGPEFLTYFQNEAQLEKSRLLSDRFSAERPKGSFSTLEIQRTEQGDSAMYLCASSSGPEGETQYFGPGTRLLVL.

CDR3 region: CASSLAFSRGADTQYF. The CDR3 nucleotides read TGTGCCAGCAGCTTAGCGTTCTCAAGGGGTGCAGATACGCAGTATTTT. The chain uses TRBV7-2 and TRBJ2-3, with a possible D match to TRBD1 (5 bases). CDR3 length: 16 amino acids. CDR1 is SGHTA and CDR2 is FQGNSA in the germline V gene. The V end was cut by 0 bases, the J end by 4 bases, with 14 bases between.